The rows below give T cell receptor beta chains drawn from one sample of a study of T cell responses to AZD1222 COVID-19 vaccine. Sequencing used immunoSEQ multiplex PCR; TCRdb keeps in-frame clones, though not all of them. The top ten clones hold around 3.8% of a sample with 150,000 or so clones, roughly 90% of them seen once. The sequencing here drew on peripheral blood, taken on day 0 of AZD1222 vaccination. These receptor sequences come from an adult in good health. The CDR3 runs from the conserved cysteine through the conserved F or W. D genes are given only for firm matches. Only part of the rows carry a size: once, few, many, or a class if the clone is expanded.

J: TRBJ2-6; D: NA; size: NA; V: TRBV7-2; length: 15; DNA: TGTGCCAGCAGCCGCTCCCACTCTGGGGCCAACGTCCTGACTTTC; CDR3: CASSRSHSGANVLTF
J: TRBJ2-3; D: NA; size: once; V: TRBV29-1; length: 14; DNA: TGCAGCGTTGTAGGGCGGGGAACCACAGATACGCAGTATTTT; CDR3: CSVVGRGTTDTQYF
J: TRBJ1-3; D: TRBD1; size: NA; V: TRBV11-2; length: 15; DNA: TGTGCCAGCAGCAAAGACAGGGTGACAGGAAACACCATATATTTT; CDR3: CASSKDRVTGNTIYF
J: TRBJ1-1; D: NA; size: once; V: TRBV5-1; length: 12; DNA: TGCGCCAGCAGGTTAGTGAACACTGAAGCTTTCTTT; CDR3: CASRLVNTEAFF
J: TRBJ1-4; D: NA; size: NA; V: TRBV14; length: 12; DNA: TGTGCCAGCAGCCGCGTTAGGGAAAAACTGTTTTTT; CDR3: CASSRVREKLFF
J: TRBJ1-2; D: TRBD1; size: NA; V: TRBV6-1; length: 14; DNA: TGTGCCAGCAGTGAACTGTCAGGGGGTCTAGGCTACACCTTC; CDR3: CASSELSGGLGYTF
J: TRBJ2-6; D: TRBD1; size: NA; V: TRBV19; length: 17; DNA: TGTGCCAGTAGTCAAGACAGGGGGCGATCTGGGGCCAACGTCCTGACTTTC; CDR3: CASSQDRGRSGANVLTF
J: TRBJ2-2; D: NA; size: NA; V: TRBV28; length: 14; DNA: TGTGCCACCCTTTCAGGAGCGAACACCGGGGAGCTGTTTTTT; CDR3: CATLSGANTGELFF
J: TRBJ2-6; D: NA; size: few; V: TRBV9; length: 17; DNA: TGTGCCAGCAGCGTAGGAGGGGTTCCCACTGGGGCCAACGTCCTGACTTTC; CDR3: CASSVGGVPTGANVLTF
J: TRBJ2-7; D: NA; size: few; V: TRBV5-1; length: 14; DNA: TGCGCCAGCCGAAGACAGGCAACCTACTACGAGCAGTACTTC; CDR3: CASRRQATYYEQYF
J: TRBJ2-2; D: NA; size: NA; V: TRBV9; length: 15; DNA: TGTGCCAGCAGCCTAGATGGTAGACCCACCGGGGAGCTGTTTTTT; CDR3: CASSLDGRPTGELFF
J: TRBJ2-5; D: NA; size: NA; V: TRBV12-3/TRBV12-4; length: 11; DNA: TGTGCCAGCAGTTTTAAAGAGACCCAGTACTTC; CDR3: CASSFKETQYF
J: TRBJ2-1; D: TRBD2; size: NA; V: TRBV18; length: 15; DNA: TGTGCCAGCTCACCACCGGGTAGCGGGTACAATGAGCAGTTCTTC; CDR3: CASSPPGSGYNEQFF
J: TRBJ2-2; D: TRBD2; size: NA; V: TRBV7-2; length: 16; DNA: TGTGCCAGCAGCGCCACTAGCGGGTTTAGCACCGGGGAGCTGTTTTTT; CDR3: CASSATSGFSTGELFF
J: TRBJ1-1; D: NA; size: NA; V: TRBV11-2; length: 18; DNA: TGTGCCAGCAGCTCATCTAGACGGACGGGGGCGGTGAACACTGAAGCTTTCTTT; CDR3: CASSSSRRTGAVNTEAFF
J: TRBJ1-1; D: NA; size: NA; V: TRBV19; length: 12; DNA: TGTGCCAGTTATGGGGGGGACACTGAAGCTTTCTTT; CDR3: CASYGGDTEAFF
J: TRBJ2-2; D: TRBD2; size: NA; V: TRBV5-4; length: 16; DNA: TGTGCCAGCATCAACTTCGGGGGGACGAACACCGGGGAGCTGTTTTTT; CDR3: CASINFGGTNTGELFF
J: TRBJ1-4; D: NA; size: NA; V: TRBV15; length: 15; DNA: TGTGCCACCAGCAGAGAGACGTTTAGAAATGAAAAACTGTTTTTT; CDR3: CATSRETFRNEKLFF
J: TRBJ2-7; D: TRBD1; size: NA; V: TRBV7-9; length: 12; DNA: TGTGCCAGCAGCCGGACAGGGGCCGAGCAGTACTTC; CDR3: CASSRTGAEQYF
J: TRBJ2-2; D: TRBD2; size: NA; V: TRBV11-3; length: 15; DNA: TGTGCCAGCAGCTTACTTGGCGGGAGGGGCGGGGAGCTGTTTTTT; CDR3: CASSLLGGRGGELFF
J: TRBJ2-1; D: NA; size: once; V: TRBV7-8; length: 15; DNA: TGTGCCAGCACCCTACGGTCCGCTATCTACAATGAGCAGTTCTTC; CDR3: CASTLRSAIYNEQFF
J: TRBJ2-5; D: TRBD2; size: NA; V: TRBV7-3; length: 15; DNA: TGTGCCAGCAGCGTGGCGGGACTAGCGGTAGAGACCCAGTACTTC; CDR3: CASSVAGLAVETQYF
J: TRBJ1-2; D: NA; size: NA; V: TRBV5-4; length: 14; DNA: TGTGCCAGCAGCTTGGCCTTAACGGGCTATGGCTACACCTTC; CDR3: CASSLALTGYGYTF
J: TRBJ1-5; D: NA; size: NA; V: TRBV29-1; length: 13; DNA: TGCAGCGGGCAGACGGAGAGCAATCAGCCCCAGCATTTT; CDR3: CSGQTESNQPQHF
J: TRBJ2-5; D: TRBD1; size: NA; V: TRBV2; length: 15; DNA: TGTGCCAGCAGTCCTCAGGGGGCCAGGGAAGAGACCCAGTACTTC; CDR3: CASSPQGAREETQYF
J: TRBJ2-7; D: NA; size: NA; V: TRBV6-5; length: 15; DNA: TGTGCCAGCACCGCAACCGGGGATTTCTCCTACGAGCAGTACTTC; CDR3: CASTATGDFSYEQYF
J: TRBJ2-1; D: NA; size: NA; V: TRBV5-1; length: 14; DNA: TGCGCCAGCAGCGTAGCGGAAGGCTGGAATGAGCAGTTCTTC; CDR3: CASSVAEGWNEQFF
J: TRBJ1-1; D: NA; size: NA; V: TRBV18; length: 13; DNA: TGTGCCAGCAGACGAGAGGAACGGGCTGAAGCTTTCTTT; CDR3: CASRREERAEAFF
J: TRBJ1-1; D: NA; size: NA; V: TRBV6-4; length: 14; DNA: TGTGCCAGCAGTGACTCGAACAGGGTCACTGAAGCTTTCTTT; CDR3: CASSDSNRVTEAFF
J: TRBJ1-5; D: NA; size: NA; V: TRBV6-5; length: 14; DNA: TGTGCCAGCAGCGCAACAGGTCGAGGGCAGCCCCAGCATTTT; CDR3: CASSATGRGQPQHF
J: TRBJ1-4; D: TRBD1; size: once; V: TRBV27; length: 15; DNA: TGTGCCAGCAGACCCGGACAGGGAAGAGGTGAAAAACTGTTTTTT; CDR3: CASRPGQGRGEKLFF
J: TRBJ1-4; D: NA; size: NA; V: TRBV6-1; length: 16; DNA: TGTGCCAGCAGTGAAGGGTTATTTGCAACTAATGAAAAACTGTTTTTT; CDR3: CASSEGLFATNEKLFF
J: TRBJ1-1; D: NA; size: NA; V: TRBV14; length: 13; DNA: TGTGCCAGCAGCCAAGATGCGAACACTGAAGCTTTCTTT; CDR3: CASSQDANTEAFF
J: TRBJ2-2; D: TRBD1; size: once; V: TRBV6-5; length: 14; DNA: TGTGCCAGCAGTTACACAGGGGTTACCGGGGAGCTGTTTTTT; CDR3: CASSYTGVTGELFF
J: TRBJ1-2; D: NA; size: NA; V: TRBV28; length: 13; DNA: TGTGCCAGCAGTTTATTGGCCAACTATGGCTACACCTTC; CDR3: CASSLLANYGYTF
J: TRBJ2-1; D: NA; size: NA; V: TRBV28; length: 13; DNA: TGTGCCAGCAGTTTATTTGGAACCAATGAGCAGTTCTTC; CDR3: CASSLFGTNEQFF
J: TRBJ2-1; D: NA; size: NA; V: TRBV27; length: 15; DNA: TGTGCCAGCAGTTTAAGGGGGAGAACCCGGGCTGAGCAGTTCTTC; CDR3: CASSLRGRTRAEQFF
J: TRBJ2-7; D: NA; size: NA; V: TRBV5-6; length: 15; DNA: TGTGCCAGCAGCTTGCCGGGACCCGGGATCTACGAGCAGTACTTC; CDR3: CASSLPGPGIYEQYF
J: TRBJ1-5; D: TRBD1; size: NA; V: TRBV6-2/TRBV6-3; length: 14; DNA: TGTGCCAGCAGTGGGACAGGGGGAAATCAGCCCCAGCATTTT; CDR3: CASSGTGGNQPQHF
J: TRBJ1-1; D: NA; size: NA; V: TRBV15; length: 16; DNA: TGTGCCACCAGCAGAGGTGGCCCATTCATGAACACTGAAGCTTTCTTT; CDR3: CATSRGGPFMNTEAFF
J: TRBJ1-2; D: TRBD1; size: NA; V: TRBV2; length: 15; DNA: TGTGCCAGCAGCCTAAAAACCGGGACAGCATATGGCTACACCTTC; CDR3: CASSLKTGTAYGYTF
J: TRBJ2-2; D: NA; size: NA; V: TRBV6-1; length: 16; DNA: TGTGCCAGCAGTGAGAGACACCGCTCGAACACCGGGGAGCTGTTTTTT; CDR3: CASSERHRSNTGELFF
J: TRBJ1-1; D: NA; size: few; V: TRBV6-5; length: 14; DNA: TGTGCCAGCATCTCGACAGAATCGAACACTGAAGCTTTCTTT; CDR3: CASISTESNTEAFF
J: TRBJ2-7; D: NA; size: NA; V: TRBV3-1/TRBV3-2; length: 18; DNA: TGTGCCAGCAGCCAAGAGCTTGGATCGCCCCACTCCTACTACGAGCAGTACTTC; CDR3: CASSQELGSPHSYYEQYF
J: TRBJ2-7; D: NA; size: few; V: TRBV7-9; length: 14; DNA: TGTGCCAGCAGCTGGGGGGGCAGAAGCGACGAGCAGTACTTC; CDR3: CASSWGGRSDEQYF
J: TRBJ2-7; D: NA; size: NA; V: TRBV7-9; length: 16; DNA: TGTGCCAGCAGCTTAGCAGGGGCAGGGTCCTCCTACGAGCAGTACTTC; CDR3: CASSLAGAGSSYEQYF
J: TRBJ1-2; D: NA; size: NA; V: TRBV6-1; length: 14; DNA: TGTGCCAGCAGTGATGGGGCCCAAGGCTATGGCTACACCTTC; CDR3: CASSDGAQGYGYTF
J: TRBJ1-1; D: NA; size: NA; V: TRBV11-1; length: 13; DNA: TGTGCCAGCAGCTTACAATGGAACACTGAAGCTTTCTTT; CDR3: CASSLQWNTEAFF
J: TRBJ2-5; D: NA; size: NA; V: TRBV29-1; length: 13; DNA: TGCAGCGTTGAAGTGGCACAGCAAGAGACCCAGTACTTC; CDR3: CSVEVAQQETQYF